The 7 T cell receptor beta chains given below trace back to one sample, sequenced in a study of blood T cell repertoires in COVID-19 (dated by TCRdb to 2018 to 2020). The library was obtained by the immunoSEQ multiplex PCR assay. TCRdb stores this immuneACCESS table with in-frame sequences only. Part of the clones is absent; in the studies checked, under half of the shortfall reflects unresolved V genes, and no reason is known for the rest. In all, the sample holds 250,000 to 350,000 clones, and 90% of those were seen once. The biggest ten clones account for approximately 4% of the sample. Sequenced: PBMCs or T cells enriched from blood (not recorded which). The receptor set was obtained from a woman in her late teens or twenties with acute COVID-19.

The chain couples TRBV11-2 to TRBJ1-1, with TRBD1 matching 9 bases. CDR1 is SGHAT, CDR2 FQNNGV, per germline. The CDR3 spans 16 residues. With 4 bases clipped from V and 1 base from J, the junction kept 7 bases outside the gene matches. CDR3 protein: CASSSRQGGENTEAFF. The CDR3 nucleotides are TGTGCCAGCAGCTCTAGACAGGGGGGTGAGAACACTGAAGCTTTCTTT.

This chain links TRBV7-3 with TRBJ1-1; D call uncertain. This CDR3 spans 13 amino acids. The V end was cut by 5 bases, the J end by 1 base, with 8 bases between. Germline V gene sequence: CDR1 SGHTA, CDR2 FQGTGA. CDR3 sequence reads: CASSTRQNTEAFF. In DNA form, the CDR3 reads TGTGCCAGCAGCACGCGACAGAACACTGAAGCTTTCTTT.

This chain's CDR3 is CATSVGGDGYTF. As DNA, the CDR3 is TGTGCCACCTCTGTCGGGGGGGATGGCTACACCTTC. The chain links TRBV24-1 to TRBJ1-2; maybe TRBD1 (5 bases). This CDR3 region has 12 residues. The germline V gene encodes CDR1 KGHDR and CDR2 SFDVKD. V was shortened by 9 bases and J by 6 bases, with 13 bases between the two germline ends.

The chain links TRBV19 to TRBJ1-2; tentative D call: TRBD1 (6 bases). The CDR3 sequence is 13 residues long. V lost 6 bases to trimming and J lost 7 bases, with 15 bases between them. The germline CDR1 and CDR2 sequences are LNHDA and SQIVND (reference sequence). The CDR3 reads CASSPLQGTGYTF. DNA for the CDR3: TGTGCCAGTAGCCCTCTACAGGGAACTGGCTACACCTTC.

This clone occurred once. This chain connects TRBV28 to TRBJ1-1; a weak D match, TRBD1 (6 bases). V lost 4 bases and J 0 bases, leaving 15 bases between the germline ends. The germline CDR1 and CDR2 sequences are MDHEN and SYDVKM. The CDR3 totals 16 residues. This CDR3 is CASSWGRGKLNTEAFF. For the CDR3, the DNA is TGTGCCAGCAGTTGGGGCAGGGGAAAACTGAACACTGAAGCTTTCTTT.

The CDR3 DNA sequence: TGTGCCAGCAGCTTAATGGGAGCCTCCTCCGATGAGCAGTTCTTC. Translated, it gives CASSLMGASSDEQFF. This chain connects TRBV7-9 to TRBJ2-1, with D possibly TRBD2 on 5 matching bases. The CDR3 covers 15 residues. Germline V gene data show CDR1 as SEHNR and CDR2 as FQNEAQ (reference sequence). Trimming took 2 bases from V and 8 from J, leaving 16 bases between them.

The rearrangement links TRBV19 to TRBJ1-4, with TRBD1 as a possible D gene (6 bases). The CDR3 spans 14 residues. Germline-derived CDR1 and CDR2 are LNHDA and SQIVND (reference sequence). V lost 8 bases, J lost 5 bases, and 15 bases lay in between. DNA of the CDR3: TGTGCCAGTTTTCGTCCAGGGACAAATGAAAAACTGTTTTTT. This codes for CASFRPGTNEKLFF.